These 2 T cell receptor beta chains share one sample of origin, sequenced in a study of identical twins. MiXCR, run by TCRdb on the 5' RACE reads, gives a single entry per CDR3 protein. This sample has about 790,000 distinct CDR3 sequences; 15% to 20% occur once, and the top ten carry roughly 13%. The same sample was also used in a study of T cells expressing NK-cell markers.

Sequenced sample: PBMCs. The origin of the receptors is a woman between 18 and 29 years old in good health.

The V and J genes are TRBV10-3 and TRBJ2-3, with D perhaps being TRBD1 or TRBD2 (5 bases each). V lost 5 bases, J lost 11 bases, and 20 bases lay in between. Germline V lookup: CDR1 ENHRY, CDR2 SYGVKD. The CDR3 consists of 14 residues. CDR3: CAISPREGDREQYF. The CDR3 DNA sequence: TGTGCCATCAGTCCCCGCGAAGGGGATCGGGAGCAGTATTTT.

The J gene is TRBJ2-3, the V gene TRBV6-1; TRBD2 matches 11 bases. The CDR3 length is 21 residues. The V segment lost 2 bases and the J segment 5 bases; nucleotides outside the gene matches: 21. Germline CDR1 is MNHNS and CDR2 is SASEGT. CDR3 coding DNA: TGTGCCAGCAGTGAATATATCTGGGCCGGGGTTGGGACTAGCGGAGGAGATACGCAGTATTTT. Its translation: CASSEYIWAGVGTSGGDTQYF.